This T cell receptor beta chain was found in a study of regulatory T cells in long-lasting Graves disease. Germline V gene data show CDR1 as SQVTM and CDR2 as ANQGSEA. This CDR3 comprises 15 residues. V shed 5 bases and J shed 1 base, with 15 bases lying between them. Assembly of TCR beta libraries relied on iRepertoire HTBI primers together with Arm-PCR of CDR3 regions. A single record per CDR3 protein comes from TCRdb applying MiXCR to the multiplex PCR reads. The data contain nearly 350,000 distinct CDR3 sequences, roughly 21% of them singletons. Indicated time point: persistent/refractory GD, antithyroid drugs over 5 years with positive TRAb. From PBMCs, RNA was extracted and then used to make the TCR library.

The TCR comes from a female donor with Graves disease. The chain couples TRBV29-1 to TRBJ1-5; D is perhaps TRBD1 (6 bases). The specimen was peripheral blood mononuclear cells (PBMCs), collected when the disease was refractory, from a patient treated with antithyroid drugs. CDR3 nucleotides: TGCAGCGTTATATCGGGCAGGGGCAGCAATCAGCCCCAGCATTTT. Its protein is CSVISGRGSNQPQHF.